The T cell receptor (beta chain) described here comes from a study of control samples from healthy donors and cancer patients. The CDR3 has 12 residues. The V and J ends lost 5 bases and 10 bases respectively, with 9 bases between them. The germline CDR1 and CDR2 sequences are SGHTA and FQGNSA. Here immunoSEQ multiplex PCR was the method, and the copy in TCRdb shows in-frame clones only, minus some. This sample has 90,000 or so clones; about 85% occur once, and the top ten carry roughly 1.2%. Sequenced material: blood. This TCR derives from a woman aged 50 to 65 in good health. The chain recombines TRBV7-2 with TRBJ1-6; D uncertain. CDR3 bases: TGTGCCAGCAGCACCTGGGGATCACCCCTCCACTTT. Residues: CASSTWGSPLHF.